These 32 T cell receptor beta chains came from one sample sequenced in a study of blood T cell repertoires in COVID-19. Clones were read by immunoSEQ multiplex PCR, and TCRdb kept only the in-frame ones, dropping some. The sample holds over 250,000 clones; more than 80% are singletons and the top ten take roughly 6.1%. Sequenced input: peripheral blood. The origin of the receptors is a woman between 45 and 60 years old with COVID-19, enrolled during active disease.

The chain recombines TRBV3-1 (or the pseudogene TRBV3-2) with TRBJ1-3; D unclear. The length of the CDR3 is 12 residues. V was shortened by 6 bases and J by 3 bases, with 6 bases between the two germline ends. Germline assignment: CDR1 LGHDT and CDR2 YNNKEL (reference sequence). CDR3 DNA: TGTGCCAGCAGTCGCAGTGGAAACACCATATATTTT. This codes for CASSRSGNTIYF.

In this sample, this clone turned up once. The gene calls are TRBV5-6 and TRBJ2-2; 7 nucleotides align to TRBD2. The CDR3 sequence is 17 residues long. Germline V lookup: CDR1 SGHDT, CDR2 YYEEEE. The V gene end was trimmed by 1 base and the J gene end by 0 bases; junction bases not matched to a gene: 6. DNA for the CDR3: TGTGCCAGCAGCTTGTATGCTAGCGGACCGAACACCGGGGAGCTGTTTTTT. Its translation: CASSLYASGPNTGELFF. Full variable domain (rest looked up from reference TRBV5-6 and TRBJ2-2): DAGVTQSPTHLIKTRGQQVTLRCSPKSGHDTVSWYQQALGQGPQFIFQYYEEEERQRGNFPDRFSGHQFPNYSSELNVNALLLGDSALYLCASSLYASGPNTGELFFGEGSRLTVL.

V and J are TRBV19 and TRBJ2-7; perhaps TRBD2 as D (6 bases). CDR3 length: 15 residues. Per the germline V gene, CDR1 is LNHDA and CDR2 is SQIVND (reference sequence). Between the trimmed V and J ends, which lost 9 bases and 3 bases, there was a span of 21 bases. The CDR3 is CASHTGGAGIYEQYF. The CDR3 coding sequence is TGTGCCAGCCATACAGGCGGGGCAGGGATCTACGAGCAGTACTTC.

J is TRBJ1-2 and V is TRBV19; 9 nucleotides align to TRBD1. V was clipped by 5 bases and J by 7 bases; unmatched bases: 11. The CDR3 is 15 residues long. Per the germline V gene, CDR1 is LNHDA and CDR2 is SQIVND (reference sequence). The CDR3 here is CASSAPGQGVSGYTF. CDR3 coding DNA: TGTGCCAGTAGTGCACCGGGACAGGGAGTTTCTGGCTACACCTTC.

This rearrangement joins TRBV4-1 to TRBJ1-2; maybe TRBD1 (6 bases). Germline CDR1 MGHRA, CDR2 YSYEKL. The V gene lost 1 base and the J gene lost 0 bases, with 15 bases spanning the gap. CDR3 length: 17 amino acids. The CDR3: CASSQGGQSHSNYGYTF. CDR3 bases: TGCGCCAGCAGCCAAGGGGGGCAGAGCCACTCTAACTATGGCTACACCTTC.

This CDR3 is CASSFGGGMIYNEQFF. DNA for the CDR3: TGTGCCAGCAGTTTTGGTGGCGGGATGATCTACAATGAGCAGTTCTTC. V is TRBV6-5 and J is TRBJ2-1; perhaps TRBD2 as D (6 bases). Germline V gene lookup returns CDR1 MNHEY and CDR2 SVGAGI. CDR3 length equals 16 residues. The ends were cut back, 4 bases at V and 3 bases at J, with 16 bases in the middle.

Here the CDR3 reads CASSSSVRYLTDTQYF. CDR3 nucleotides: TGTGCCAGCAGTTCCTCCGTCAGATACCTCACAGATACGCAGTATTTT. V gene TRBV3-1 (or the pseudogene TRBV3-2) combines with J gene TRBJ2-3; unclear D gene. The V gene lost 6 bases and the J gene lost 2 bases, with 18 bases spanning the gap. CDR3 size: 16 residues. Germline V lookup: CDR1 LGHDT, CDR2 YNNKEL (reference sequence).

The V gene is TRBV7-9, the J gene TRBJ1-1; a possible D gene is TRBD1 (5 bases). V was shortened by 4 bases and J by 0 bases, with 9 bases between the two germline ends. This CDR3 has 14 residues. Germline V gene sequence: CDR1 SEHNR, CDR2 FQNEAQ (reference sequence). In DNA, the CDR3 is TGTGCCAGCAGCTCCAGGGCAGTGAACACTGAAGCTTTCTTT. Residues: CASSSRAVNTEAFF.

The CDR3 nucleotides read TGCGCCAGCAGTGAGCCTCCGGCTAGAGTCTACGAGCAGTACTTC. Amino acids: CASSEPPARVYEQYF. The chain uses TRBV10-2 and TRBJ2-7, with unresolved D. This CDR3 region has 15 residues. The V end was cut by 2 bases, the J end by 3 bases, with 14 bases between. Looked up from germline, CDR1 is WSHSY and CDR2 is SAAADI.

The chain is built from TRBV4-1 and TRBJ2-2; D possibly corresponds to TRBD2 (5 bases). The CDR3 is 15 residues long. The V gene lost 8 bases and the J gene lost 5 bases, with 18 bases spanning the gap. Germline CDR1 reads MGHRA; CDR2 reads YSYEKL. The CDR3 spells CASSVVGVGTGELFF. The CDR3 DNA follows: TGCGCCAGCTCGGTAGTGGGAGTTGGAACCGGGGAGCTGTTTTTT.

The chain couples TRBV18 to TRBJ1-1; D is unclear. In germline, CDR1 is KGHSH, CDR2 LQKENI. The CDR3 length is 12 residues. Trimming removed 2 bases at V and 7 bases at J, with 8 bases between. CDR3 residues: CASSPLQLEAFF. For the CDR3, the DNA is TGTGCCAGCTCACCATTACAGCTTGAAGCTTTCTTT.

The chain links TRBV7-9 to TRBJ2-1; 9 nucleotides align to TRBD1. Germline values: CDR1 SEHNR, CDR2 FQNEAQ (reference sequence). The CDR3 length is 15 residues. V shed 5 bases and J 7 bases; nucleotides not matched to a gene: 9. CDR3 bases: TGTGCCAGCAGCCAACCGGGACAGGGTGGGAATGAGCAGTTCTTC. Its protein product is CASSQPGQGGNEQFF.

The V call is TRBV27, the J call TRBJ2-7; D unclear. V was cut by 3 bases and J by 0 bases, with 9 bases left in between. Germline CDR1 MNHEY, CDR2 SMNVEV (reference sequence). The CDR3 has 14 residues. The CDR3: CASSFTPSSYEQYF. The CDR3 DNA reads as TGTGCCAGCAGTTTCACACCCAGCTCCTACGAGCAGTACTTC.

The rearrangement links TRBV5-5 to TRBJ1-1, with D perhaps TRBD1 (5 bases). Germline CDR1 reads SGHKS; CDR2 reads YYEKEE (reference sequence). The CDR3 loop spans 16 amino acids. Trimming left V 4 bases short and J 1 base short, with 17 bases between. CDR3 in amino acids: CASSRRMTAENTEAFF. CDR3 nucleotides: TGTGCCAGCAGCCGCCGGATGACAGCCGAGAACACTGAAGCTTTCTTT.

The chain joins TRBV6-5 to TRBJ1-6; maybe TRBD1 (6 bases). V shed 6 bases and J shed 5 bases, with 14 bases lying between them. Germline assignment: CDR1 MNHEY and CDR2 SVGAGI. This CDR3 is built from 15 residues. The CDR3: CASSRRDTNNSPLHF. The CDR3, as DNA: TGTGCCAGCAGCCGACGGGACACCAATAATTCACCCCTCCACTTT.

The chain is built from TRBV11-3 and TRBJ2-1; TRBD2 matches at 9 bases. CDR1 and CDR2 from the germline V gene are SGHNT and YENEEA. J was trimmed by 1 base and V by 2 bases; bases with no gene match: 12. The CDR3 loop spans 19 amino acids. The CDR3 reads CASSLNPNVAGGSYNEQFF. The CDR3 bases are TGTGCCAGCAGCTTAAACCCCAACGTGGCGGGAGGGTCCTACAATGAGCAGTTCTTC. Filled out from reference TRBV11-3 and TRBJ2-1, the complete variable domain reads EAGVVQSPRYKIIEKKQPVAFWCNPISGHNTLYWYLQNLGQGPELLIRYENEEAVDDSQLPKDRFSAERLKGVDSTLKIQPAELGDSAVYLCASSLNPNVAGGSYNEQFFGPGTRLTVL.

The chain employs TRBV15 and TRBJ1-5; 8 bases map to TRBD1. This CDR3 comprises 17 residues. The V segment lost 0 bases and the J segment 3 bases; nucleotides outside the gene matches: 7. CDR1 is LNHNV and CDR2 is YYDKDF in the germline V gene (reference sequence). The CDR3 here is CATSRDPDRAINQPQHF. The CDR3 DNA reads as TGTGCCACCAGCAGAGATCCGGACAGGGCTATCAATCAGCCCCAGCATTTT.

The chain combines TRBV15 with TRBJ2-7, with TRBD1 matching over 8 bases. The CDR3 length is 17 residues. In germline, CDR1 is LNHNV, CDR2 YYDKDF (reference sequence). The V gene end was trimmed by 3 bases and the J gene end by 3 bases; junction bases not matched to a gene: 13. Here the CDR3 reads CATSRGKDRESVYEQYF. CDR3 nucleotide sequence: TGTGCCACCAGCAGGGGGAAGGACAGGGAATCGGTCTACGAGCAGTACTTC. The full variable domain, with the rest looked up from reference TRBV15 and TRBJ2-7, is DAMVIQNPRYQVTQFGKPVTLSCSQTLNHNVMYWYQQKSSQAPKLLFHYYDKDFNNEADTPDNFQSRRPNTSFCFLDIRSPGLGDTAMYLCATSRGKDRESVYEQYFGPGTRLTVT.

This chain joins TRBV18 and TRBJ2-3; D not certain. Germline V gives CDR1 KGHSH, CDR2 LQKENI. CDR3 length: 17 amino acids. The V end was cut by 0 bases, the J end by 0 bases, with 13 bases between. The CDR3 DNA is TGTGCCAGCTCACCACCGTTCTCGCGAGGTAGCACAGATACGCAGTATTTT. Translated: CASSPPFSRGSTDTQYF.

The chain carries TRBV5-5 and TRBJ2-1; 9 bases align to TRBD1. Per germline, CDR1 SGHKS and CDR2 YYEKEE (reference sequence). V gave up 4 bases and J gave up 7 bases; unmatched junction bases: 3. The CDR3 has 13 amino acids. This CDR3 is CASSTDRGNEQFF. CDR3 DNA: TGTGCCAGCAGCACCGACAGGGGGAATGAGCAGTTCTTC.

The chain combines TRBV2 with TRBJ1-3; D unresolved. The V and J ends lost 5 bases and 0 bases respectively, with 8 bases between them. Germline V lookup: CDR1 SNHLY, CDR2 FYNNEI. The CDR3 contains 14 residues. CDR3 loop: CASSPRSSGNTIYF. The CDR3 DNA is TGTGCCAGCAGTCCTAGAAGCTCTGGAAACACCATATATTTT. Full variable domain (missing parts from reference TRBV2 and TRBJ1-3): EPEVTQTPSHQVTQMGQEVILRCVPISNHLYFYWYRQILGQKVEFLVSFYNNEISEKSEIFDDQFSVERPDGSNFTLKIRSTKLEDSAMYFCASSPRSSGNTIYFGEGSWLTVV.

The rearrangement joins TRBV5-6 to TRBJ1-5, with TRBD1 matching over 8 bases. There are 15 residues in the CDR3. Trimming at V came to 0 bases and at J to 7 bases, leaving 6 bases not matched to a gene. Germline CDR1 reads SGHDT; CDR2 reads YYEEEE. This CDR3 is CASSLVDREGQPQHF. DNA for the CDR3: TGTGCCAGCAGCTTGGTGGACAGGGAAGGCCAGCCCCAGCATTTT.

V gene TRBV7-3 combines with J gene TRBJ2-5; 12 bases are shared with TRBD2. This CDR3 comprises 20 residues. V trimming: 1 base; J trimming: 2 bases; junction bases outside the gene matches: 14. Germline values: CDR1 SGHTA, CDR2 FQGTGA. CDR3 in DNA: TGTGCCAGCAGCTTAATTCCTTCTAGCGGGAGGGCCGTTTATCAAGAGACCCAGTACTTC. This codes for CASSLIPSSGRAVYQETQYF.

The V call is TRBV10-3, the J call TRBJ2-3; 8 bases are shared with TRBD2. Germline assignment: CDR1 ENHRY and CDR2 SYGVKD. V was pared by 5 bases and J by 0 bases, with 1 base of the junction left unmatched. The CDR3 loop spans 14 amino acids. CDR3 in amino acids: CAISRGGSTDTQYF. For the CDR3, the DNA is TGTGCCATCAGTCGCGGGGGGAGCACAGATACGCAGTATTTT.

The rearrangement links TRBV15 to TRBJ1-2; weak D call: TRBD1 (6 bases). Germline loops: CDR1 LNHNV, CDR2 YYDKDF (reference sequence). Trimming removed 0 bases at V and 4 bases at J, with 9 bases between. The CDR3 spans 14 residues. The CDR3 reads CATSRDGGAYGYTF. Written as DNA, the CDR3 is TGTGCCACCAGCAGAGATGGGGGGGCCTATGGCTACACCTTC.

CDR3 DNA sequence: TGCAGCGTTGGACATCCTAAGGCGGATACGCAGTATTTT. Translating it yields CSVGHPKADTQYF. The gene calls are TRBV29-1 and TRBJ2-3; D call uncertain. CDR1 is SQVTM, CDR2 ANQGSEA, per germline. The CDR3 has 13 residues. Trimming left V 4 bases short and J 6 bases short, with 14 bases between.

The V gene is TRBV4-2, the J gene TRBJ2-5; D perhaps matches TRBD2 (5 bases). This CDR3 region has 16 residues. Trimming stripped 8 bases from V and 4 bases from J, with 23 bases between. Germline CDR1 and CDR2: LGHNA and YNFKEQ. This CDR3 reads CASGLLPSGPRETQYF. DNA of the CDR3: TGTGCCAGCGGGCTTCTGCCGAGCGGTCCGAGAGAGACCCAGTACTTC.

The CDR3 loop reads CASSLRLAYNEQFF. The CDR3 DNA follows: TGTGCCAGCAGCTTACGACTAGCCTACAATGAGCAGTTCTTC. V gene TRBV5-5 combines with J gene TRBJ2-1, with D possibly matching TRBD2 (6 bases). V lost 2 bases and J 2 bases, leaving 8 bases between the germline ends. CDR3 size: 14 residues. Germline values: CDR1 SGHKS, CDR2 YYEKEE (reference sequence).

The chain links TRBV2 to TRBJ2-2, with D tentatively TRBD1 (5 bases). This CDR3 has 15 residues. V was cut by 5 bases and J by 4 bases, with 14 bases left in between. Per germline, CDR1 SNHLY and CDR2 FYNNEI. The CDR3 loop is CASSLVLQVTGELFF. The CDR3 DNA is TGTGCCAGCAGTTTGGTCCTACAGGTCACCGGGGAGCTGTTTTTT.

This clone was detected only a few times. V is TRBV7-8 and J is TRBJ1-2; D is unclear. V was cut by 5 bases and J by 4 bases, with 14 bases left in between. The CDR3 spans 14 residues. The germline CDR1 and CDR2 sequences are SGHVS and FQNEAQ. CDR3 protein: CASSPGREVYGYTF. For the CDR3, the DNA is TGTGCCAGCAGCCCCGGTCGGGAAGTCTATGGCTACACCTTC.

The chain combines TRBV27 with TRBJ2-7, with 11 bases identical to TRBD2. After removal of 0 bases from V and 9 bases from J, the junction contained 4 bases not matched to a gene. There are 14 residues in the CDR3. CDR1 and CDR2 from the germline V gene are MNHEY and SMNVEV (reference sequence). The CDR3 here is CASSLSIAGGMQYF. For the CDR3, the DNA is TGTGCCAGCAGTTTATCGATAGCGGGAGGGATGCAGTACTTC.

The rearrangement links TRBV12-3 or TRBV12-4 to TRBJ2-7, with a possible D match to TRBD1 (7 bases). V was cut by 2 bases and J by 6 bases, with 11 bases left in between. The CDR3 length is 13 residues. The CDR3 DNA reads TGTGCCAGCAGTTTAAACCAGGGGGGCGAGCAGTACTTC. Its translation is CASSLNQGGEQYF.